Listed below are T cell receptor beta chains from one sample, sequenced in a study of CD8 T cell repertoires and HIV-1 epitope variants. The protocol was immunoSEQ multiplex PCR, while the TCRdb copy is restricted to in-frame clones and leaves out a portion. This repertoire shows over 90,000 clones, around 75% found once; its top ten account for more than 25%. The source material was uncultured baseline CD8+ T cells from peripheral blood mononuclear cells (PBMCs). The receptors stem from a male donor with HIV. CDR3s include the opening cysteine and the closing phenylalanine or tryptophan. A D gene is named only where the DNA matches it firmly. Rows may omit the clone size; those that give it use once, few, many or a size class.

V gene: TRBV14; J gene: TRBJ1-2; D gene: NA; clone size: NA; CDR3 DNA: TGTGCCAGCAGTCCTATCACAGGGATCGGCTACACCTTC; CDR3 protein: CASSPITGIGYTF
V gene: TRBV2; J gene: TRBJ1-2; D gene: NA; clone size: NA; CDR3 DNA: TGTGCCAGCAGTGAACGCCCGGCTCAGTGGGGCTATGGCTACACCTTC; CDR3 protein: CASSERPAQWGYGYTF
V gene: TRBV6-5; J gene: TRBJ2-2; D gene: NA; clone size: NA; CDR3 DNA: TGTGCCAGCAGTTACCAAACAGGAGCCGGGGAGCTGTTTTTT; CDR3 protein: CASSYQTGAGELFF
V gene: TRBV9; J gene: TRBJ2-7; D gene: NA; clone size: NA; CDR3 DNA: TGTGCCAGCAGCGCGCCGGGACAATCCTACGAGCAGTACTTC; CDR3 protein: CASSAPGQSYEQYF
V gene: TRBV7-9; J gene: TRBJ1-6; D gene: TRBD1; clone size: NA; CDR3 DNA: TGTGCCAGCAGCCGGGACAGGGAAAGCTCCTATAATTCACCCCTCCACTTT; CDR3 protein: CASSRDRESSYNSPLHF
V gene: TRBV19; J gene: TRBJ1-4; D gene: TRBD1; clone size: NA; CDR3 DNA: TGTGCCAGTAGGGACAGGGGCGGAGGTGAAAAACTGTTTTTT; CDR3 protein: CASRDRGGGEKLFF
V gene: TRBV7-2; J gene: TRBJ2-7; D gene: TRBD2; clone size: NA; CDR3 DNA: TGTGCCAGCAGCCGATTAGGGACTAGCGGGGGGCCCTCCTACGAGCAGTACTTC; CDR3 protein: CASSRLGTSGGPSYEQYF
V gene: TRBV19; J gene: TRBJ2-5; D gene: TRBD1; clone size: NA; CDR3 DNA: TGTGCCAGCCGCCACTCGACAGGGCCGGGGGAGACCCAGTACTTC; CDR3 protein: CASRHSTGPGETQYF
V gene: TRBV15; J gene: TRBJ2-1; D gene: TRBD2; clone size: NA; CDR3 DNA: TGTGCCACCAGCAGAGGGGCGGGGAGGGTCAATGAGCAGTTCTTC; CDR3 protein: CATSRGAGRVNEQFF
V gene: TRBV6-6; J gene: TRBJ1-5; D gene: NA; clone size: few; CDR3 DNA: TGTGCCAGCAGCGGTCGAAGGGAAGAGCCCCAGCATTTT; CDR3 protein: CASSGRREEPQHF
V gene: TRBV28; J gene: TRBJ1-2; D gene: NA; clone size: NA; CDR3 DNA: TGTGCCAGCAGTCGCGCGGGGGCCCGCTCCTATGGCTACACCTTC; CDR3 protein: CASSRAGARSYGYTF
V gene: TRBV7-8; J gene: TRBJ1-2; D gene: TRBD1; clone size: few; CDR3 DNA: TGTGCCAGCAGCTTAGCCGGTCCAGGGGGCCTGAACTATGGCTACACCTTC; CDR3 protein: CASSLAGPGGLNYGYTF
V gene: TRBV19; J gene: TRBJ2-3; D gene: NA; clone size: NA; CDR3 DNA: TGTGCCAGTAGTTCCGGGGTTGGCACAGATACGCAGTATTTT; CDR3 protein: CASSSGVGTDTQYF
V gene: TRBV9; J gene: TRBJ2-1; D gene: NA; clone size: NA; CDR3 DNA: TGTGCCAGCAGCGTATCCCGATTTGACCCGGCCGAGAATGAGCAGTTCTTC; CDR3 protein: CASSVSRFDPAENEQFF
V gene: TRBV7-2; J gene: TRBJ1-4; D gene: NA; clone size: NA; CDR3 DNA: TGTGCCAGCAGCTTAGGTGGGGGGCGCAATGAAAAACTGTTTTTT; CDR3 protein: CASSLGGGRNEKLFF
V gene: TRBV28; J gene: TRBJ2-2; D gene: NA; clone size: NA; CDR3 DNA: TGTGCCAGCAGTCCGACAGTCCACGGGGAGCTGTTTTTT; CDR3 protein: CASSPTVHGELFF
V gene: TRBV29-1; J gene: TRBJ1-2; D gene: TRBD1; clone size: NA; CDR3 DNA: TGCAGCTCCGGGAGGTCGGGACAGGCTGAGGGCTACACCTTC; CDR3 protein: CSSGRSGQAEGYTF
V gene: TRBV9; J gene: TRBJ1-2; D gene: TRBD1; clone size: NA; CDR3 DNA: TGTGCCAGCAGCCGGGTGGGGGACAGCTATGGCTACACCTTC; CDR3 protein: CASSRVGDSYGYTF
V gene: TRBV4-1; J gene: TRBJ1-3; D gene: TRBD1; clone size: NA; CDR3 DNA: TGCGCCAGCAGCCAAGATGAGGGGGCGCCCGGAAACACCATATATTTT; CDR3 protein: CASSQDEGAPGNTIYF
V gene: TRBV7-2; J gene: TRBJ2-1; D gene: NA; clone size: NA; CDR3 DNA: TGTGCCAGCAGCTTCAATGGCGGGTCTGTTAATGAGCAGTTCTTC; CDR3 protein: CASSFNGGSVNEQFF
V gene: TRBV11-2; J gene: TRBJ1-2; D gene: NA; clone size: few; CDR3 DNA: TGTGCCAGCAGCTCCCCAGGGGAGGTATATGGCTACACCTTC; CDR3 protein: CASSSPGEVYGYTF
V gene: TRBV10-3; J gene: TRBJ2-1; D gene: TRBD2; clone size: NA; CDR3 DNA: TGTGCCATCAGTGCTGGGGGGGATGAGCAGTTCTTC; CDR3 protein: CAISAGGDEQFF
V gene: TRBV4-3; J gene: TRBJ1-2; D gene: NA; clone size: NA; CDR3 DNA: TGCGCCAGCAGCCAGGTCACCTCAGCCGGTGGCTACACCTTC; CDR3 protein: CASSQVTSAGGYTF
V gene: TRBV4-1; J gene: TRBJ2-1; D gene: NA; clone size: NA; CDR3 DNA: TGCGCCAGCAGCCAAGATAGGGGCTTGCGCCTCAGGGAGCAGTTCTTC; CDR3 protein: CASSQDRGLRLREQFF
V gene: TRBV1; J gene: TRBJ1-1; D gene: NA; clone size: once; CDR3 DNA: TGCACCAGCAGGGGGAGGGGCCCGGACACTGAAGCTTTCTTT; CDR3 protein: CTSRGRGPDTEAFF
V gene: TRBV5-1; J gene: TRBJ1-5; D gene: TRBD1; clone size: NA; CDR3 DNA: TGCGCCATTTCGCAGGGGGGTAATCAGCCCCAGCATTTT; CDR3 protein: CAISQGGNQPQHF
V gene: TRBV4-2; J gene: TRBJ1-6; D gene: NA; clone size: few; CDR3 DNA: TGTGCCAGCAGCCAGGGGGACTTTACTAAACCTCCCACCTCCCTCCACTTT; CDR3 protein: CASSQGDFTKPPTSLHF
V gene: TRBV7-9; J gene: TRBJ1-5; D gene: NA; clone size: NA; CDR3 DNA: TGTGCCAGCAGCTTAGGTGAGGGAGCTCGGGATAGCAATCAGCCCCAGCATTTT; CDR3 protein: CASSLGEGARDSNQPQHF
V gene: TRBV10-1; J gene: TRBJ1-6; D gene: TRBD1; clone size: few; CDR3 DNA: TGCGCCAGCAGTGCCCCGGTAGGGTCCCCAACACAGGGGCGGAATTCACCCCTCCACTTT; CDR3 protein: CASSAPVGSPTQGRNSPLHF
V gene: TRBV30; J gene: TRBJ2-7; D gene: NA; clone size: few; CDR3 DNA: TGTGCCTGGAGTGTAAGTTCGGGCCCCTCCTACGAGCAGTACTTC; CDR3 protein: CAWSVSSGPSYEQYF
V gene: TRBV14; J gene: TRBJ2-1; D gene: TRBD2; clone size: NA; CDR3 DNA: TGTGCCACCTCTAGCGGGAGGAATCGAAATGAGCAGTTCTTC; CDR3 protein: CATSSGRNRNEQFF